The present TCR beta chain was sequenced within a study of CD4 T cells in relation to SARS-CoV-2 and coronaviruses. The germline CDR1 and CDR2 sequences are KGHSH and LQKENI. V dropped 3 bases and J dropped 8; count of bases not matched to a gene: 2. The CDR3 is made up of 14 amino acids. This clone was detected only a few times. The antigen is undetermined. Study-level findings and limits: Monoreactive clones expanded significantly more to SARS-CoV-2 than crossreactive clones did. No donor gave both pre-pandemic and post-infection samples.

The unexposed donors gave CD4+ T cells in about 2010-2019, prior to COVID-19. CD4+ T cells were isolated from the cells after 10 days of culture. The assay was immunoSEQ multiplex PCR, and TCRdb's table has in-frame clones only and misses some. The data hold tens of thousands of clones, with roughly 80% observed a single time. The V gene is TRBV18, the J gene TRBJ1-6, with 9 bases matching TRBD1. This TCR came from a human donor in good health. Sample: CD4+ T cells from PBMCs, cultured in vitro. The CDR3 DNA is TGTGCCAGCTCACCTCGACAGGGGGATTCACCCCTCCACTTT. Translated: CASSPRQGDSPLHF.